Following are 15 T cell receptor beta chains from one sample sequenced in a study of beta chain features in type 1 diabetes. The antigens of these receptors remain unknown. General observations from the study: Shortening of TCRB CDR3s, moderate but significant, appeared in all four CD4+ subsets of Type 1 diabetes patients.

The investigators reverse transcribed all of the isolated RNA, so they sequenced expressed TCRB transcripts. Method: immunoSEQ multiplex PCR; TCRdb's copy keeps in-frame clones and lacks some. The sample records 600,000 to 700,000 clones, about an eighth being singletons. The sequenced sample consisted of naive CD4+ T cells from blood. Source of these receptors: a man between 18 and 35 years old with type 1 diabetes.

The V and J genes are TRBV5-6 and TRBJ2-5; the match to TRBD2 covers 12 bases. The CDR3 covers 18 residues. V lost 4 bases, J lost 0 bases, and 10 bases stayed unmatched. CDR1 is SGHDT and CDR2 is YYEEEE in the germline V gene. CDR3 protein: CASSGERTSGANQETQYF. CDR3 coding DNA: TGTGCCAGCAGCGGCGAACGGACTAGCGGGGCCAACCAAGAGACCCAGTACTTC.

This clone was counted between two and nine times. This sequence joins TRBV10-3 and TRBJ2-2; 8 bases match TRBD1. The CDR3 length is 16 residues. The germline V gene encodes CDR1 ENHRY and CDR2 SYGVKD. The J segment lost 4 bases and the V segment lost 2 bases, leaving 6 bases of the junction unmatched. DNA for the CDR3: TGTGCCATCAGTGAGACGGACAGGGCTTCCACCGGGGAGCTGTTTTTT. It yields the protein CAISETDRASTGELFF.

This clone was detected a few times. V usage is TRBV10-3 and J usage is TRBJ2-1; 15 nucleotides match TRBD2. The germline gives CDR1 ENHRY, CDR2 SYGVKD. The CDR3 runs to 16 residues. With V trimmed by 6 bases and J by 1 base, 1 base remained unmatched. The CDR3 DNA is TGTGCCATCAGCGGGACTAGCGGGGGGTCCTACAATGAGCAGTTCTTC. Encoded protein: CAISGTSGGSYNEQFF.

V and J are TRBV18 and TRBJ1-2; a possible D gene is TRBD1 (5 bases). Germline CDR1 KGHSH, CDR2 LQKENI. The CDR3 is made up of 15 amino acids. Trimming removed 2 bases at V and 0 bases at J, with 10 bases between. The DNA of the CDR3 is TGTGCCAGCTCACCATCGACAGAAGCTAACTATGGCTACACCTTC. This translates into CASSPSTEANYGYTF.

The chain has TRBV30 and TRBJ1-1; D gene unclear. This CDR3 is built from 13 residues. Germline V gene data show CDR1 as GTSNPN and CDR2 as SVGIG (reference sequence). Trimming took off 4 bases at V and 4 bases at J, with 13 bases between the two ends. The DNA for the CDR3 is TGTGCCTGGATTTTAGGGATGGGCACTGAAGCTTTCTTT. This encodes CAWILGMGTEAFF.

This CDR3 reads CASSLAGASNGYTF. The CDR3 nucleotides are TGTGCCAGCAGCTTAGCGGGTGCCTCGAATGGCTACACCTTC. The rearrangement links TRBV7-9 to TRBJ1-2; D unclear. Per the germline V gene, CDR1 is SEHNR and CDR2 is FQNEAQ (reference sequence). The CDR3 has 14 amino acids. V lost 0 bases, J lost 6 bases, and 11 bases lay in between.

This clone has just one count. V usage is TRBV5-6 and J usage is TRBJ2-3; D is perhaps TRBD1 (5 bases). This CDR3 is 15 amino acids long. The V gene lost 4 bases and the J gene lost 6 bases, with 18 bases spanning the gap. CDR1 SGHDT and CDR2 YYEEEE come from the germline V gene. CDR3 DNA: TGTGCCAGCAGCATACAGGAATTCCCCACGGATACGCAGTATTTT. Its translation is CASSIQEFPTDTQYF.

This clone was seen a handful of times. This chain joins TRBV18 and TRBJ2-7; 8 bases are a match to TRBD2. CDR1 and CDR2 from the germline V gene are KGHSH and LQKENI. The CDR3 is 17 residues long. V was clipped by 2 bases and J by 3 bases; unmatched bases: 12. CDR3: CASSPRSRQRGNYEQYF. As DNA, the CDR3 is TGTGCCAGCTCACCAAGGTCGCGTCAGCGGGGGAACTACGAGCAGTACTTC.

The chain employs TRBV15 and TRBJ2-5; TRBD2 matches at 9 bases. The J segment lost 4 bases and the V segment lost 7 bases, leaving 10 bases of the junction unmatched. Germline V gives CDR1 LNHNV, CDR2 YYDKDF (reference sequence). CDR3 length equals 15 residues. DNA of the CDR3: TGTGCCACCACCCCGGGGCGGGGGGGCCGAGAGACCCAGTACTTC. Its translation is CATTPGRGGRETQYF.

The rearrangement links TRBV28 to TRBJ2-5; D gene uncertain. The V gene's germline CDR1 is MDHEN and CDR2 SYDVKM. The CDR3 has 12 residues. Trimming stripped 8 bases from V and 4 bases from J, with 11 bases between. The CDR3 DNA reads TGTGCCAGCGGCCCGAACGGAGAGACCCAGTACTTC. It is translated as CASGPNGETQYF.

A few counts support this clone. The rearrangement uses TRBV27 and TRBJ2-1; TRBD2 matches at 8 bases. V shed 2 bases, J shed 10 bases, and the junction held 16 bases outside the gene matches. The V gene's germline CDR1 is MNHEY and CDR2 SMNVEV (reference sequence). This CDR3 has 17 residues. The CDR3 reads CASSLSNAGGPFNEQFF. The CDR3 DNA reads as TGTGCCAGCAGTTTAAGCAACGCGGGGGGCCCCTTTAACGAGCAGTTCTTC.

This sequence joins TRBV30 and TRBJ2-5; D possibly corresponds to TRBD1 (6 bases). Germline V CDR1 and CDR2: GTSNPN, SVGIG (reference sequence). The CDR3 consists of 11 residues. The V and J ends lost 4 bases and 5 bases respectively, with 8 bases between them. As DNA, the CDR3 is TGTGCCTGGACCACAGGGGAGACCCAGTACTTC. Its translation: CAWTTGETQYF. Full variable domain (missing parts from reference TRBV30 and TRBJ2-5): SQTIHQWPATLVQPVGSPLSLECTVEGTSNPNLYWYRQAAGRGLQLLFYSVGIGQISSEVPQNLSASRPQDRQFILSSKKLLLSDSGFYLCAWTTGETQYFGPGTRLLVL.

This rearrangement joins TRBV18 to TRBJ2-5; the D gene is possibly TRBD1 (5 bases). Trimming left V 4 bases short and J 3 bases short, with 9 bases between. This CDR3 comprises 13 residues. The germline gives CDR1 KGHSH, CDR2 LQKENI. This CDR3 is CASSRSREETQYF. DNA for the CDR3: TGTGCCAGCTCACGATCCAGGGAAGAGACCCAGTACTTC.

The chain recombines TRBV7-8 with TRBJ2-3, with 9 bases that match TRBD2. V dropped 8 bases and J dropped 5; count of bases not matched to a gene: 11. This CDR3 comprises 15 residues. The V gene's germline CDR1 is SGHVS and CDR2 FQNEAQ. Here the CDR3 DNA reads TGTGCCAGCCTTCTCGCCAGCGGGGGGCGAGATACGCAGTATTTT. Translated, it gives CASLLASGGRDTQYF.

This clone has only a few counts. The chain has TRBV2 and TRBJ2-2; D is unresolved. V lost 1 base, J lost 5 bases, and 5 bases lay in between. In germline, CDR1 is SNHLY, CDR2 FYNNEI. This CDR3 is 13 amino acids long. The CDR3 nucleotides are TGTGCCAGCAGTGAAGACCTTACCGGGGAGCTGTTTTTT. Amino acids: CASSEDLTGELFF.